The rows below give T cell receptor beta chains drawn from one sample of a study of blood T cell repertoires in COVID-19. Here immunoSEQ multiplex PCR was the method, and the copy in TCRdb shows in-frame clones only, minus some. The table includes about 480,000 clones, approximately 90% detected once. Sample: peripheral blood. These receptors all stem from a woman aged 50 to 60 with COVID-19, enrolled during active disease. Each CDR3 is given with its conserved first and last residue. D genes are given only for firm matches. Size is omitted from some rows. Given values are once, few, many or a class for expanded clones.

cdr3_aa	cdr3_nt	clone_size	v_call	d_call	j_call
CASLKAGLAVTKNIQYF	TGCGCCAGCCTTAAGGCGGGACTAGCGGTGACCAAAAACATTCAGTACTTC	once	TRBV10-2	TRBD2	TRBJ2-4
CSVGTGIIDEQYF	TGCAGCGTCGGGACAGGGATAATCGACGAGCAGTACTTC	NA	TRBV29-1	TRBD1	TRBJ2-7
CASTADRGNNEQFF	TGTGCCAGCACCGCGGACAGGGGTAACAATGAGCAGTTCTTC	NA	TRBV2	TRBD1	TRBJ2-1
CASSSPEREGSYEQYF	TGTGCCAGCAGCTCACCTGAGCGGGAAGGCTCCTACGAGCAGTACTTC	NA	TRBV6-2/TRBV6-3	TRBD2	TRBJ2-7
CASCEGFSGNTIYF	TGTGCCAGCTGTGAGGGCTTCTCAGGAAACACCATATATTTT	NA	TRBV6-1	NA	TRBJ1-3
CASSSSPVSGANVLTF	TGCGCCAGCAGCTCCTCCCCGGTCTCTGGGGCCAACGTCCTGACTTTC	once	TRBV5-1	NA	TRBJ2-6
CASSPRTGLDGYTF	TGTGCCAGCAGCCCGAGGACAGGTCTTGATGGCTACACCTTC	once	TRBV3-1/TRBV3-2	TRBD1	TRBJ1-2
CAWSGRGRKSYNEQFF	TGTGCCTGGAGCGGGCGGGGAAGAAAGTCCTACAATGAGCAGTTCTTC	NA	TRBV30	NA	TRBJ2-1
CASSPADRAPYNSPLHF	TGTGCCAGCAGCCCGGCGGACAGGGCCCCCTATAATTCACCCCTCCACTTT	NA	TRBV5-6	TRBD1	TRBJ1-6
CASSLNPRGADTQYF	TGTGCCAGCAGCCTAAATCCCAGGGGAGCAGATACGCAGTATTTT	NA	TRBV2	NA	TRBJ2-3
CASSPSYEQYF	TGTGCCAGCAGCCCATCCTACGAGCAGTACTTC	NA	TRBV6-1	NA	TRBJ2-7
CASSDFSTSTDTQYF	TGTGCCAGCAGTGACTTTTCGACCAGCACAGATACGCAGTATTTT	NA	TRBV27	NA	TRBJ2-3
CSVSPDSTYEQYF	TGCAGCGTTAGCCCGGACAGCACCTACGAGCAGTACTTC	NA	TRBV29-1	NA	TRBJ2-7
CASSSTPGQGWGYTF	TGTGCCAGCAGCTCTACCCCGGGACAGGGTTGGGGCTACACCTTC	NA	TRBV11-1	TRBD1	TRBJ1-2
CASSFRDTSPYGYTF	TGTGCCAGCAGCTTTAGAGACACCTCTCCTTATGGCTACACCTTC	few	TRBV5-4	NA	TRBJ1-2
CASSYGQGDEKLFF	TGTGCCAGCAGTTATGGACAGGGGGACGAAAAACTGTTTTTT	NA	TRBV6-6	TRBD1	TRBJ1-4
CASSGTSNEQFF	TGTGCCAGCAGTGGGACTAGCAATGAGCAGTTCTTC	NA	TRBV2	TRBD2	TRBJ2-1
CASSPGLSFTGELFF	TGCGCCAGCAGCCCGGGACTTAGCTTCACCGGGGAGCTGTTTTTT	NA	TRBV5-1	NA	TRBJ2-2